This TCR beta chain was retrieved from a study of T-cell memory formation after mild COVID-19. Overall study findings and caveats: Cross-reactive memory apparently joined, as some responding clones appeared in pre-infection memory. Day 15 to 85 contracting clones showed balanced CD4/CD8; later expanders leaned CD4+.

In this sample, this clonotype turned up many times. Its antigen is as yet unknown. Germline loops: CDR1 LGHDT, CDR2 YNNKEL (reference sequence). Unmatched junction bases numbered 3, after V lost 6 bases and J lost 7 bases. This CDR3 is 14 amino acids long. One entry per CDR3 protein, called by TCRdb with MiXCR from the 5' RACE reads. In the table there are around 310,000 distinct CDR3 sequences, approximately 14% of which are singletons. This TCR was recovered from a man aged 18 to 35 who had mild COVID-19 (a few samples of this study predate the infection). Cell type and time point are not known. The chain links TRBV3-1 to TRBJ1-6, with 10 nucleotides matching TRBD1. Sequenced: PBMCs or a T cell subset sorted from them (not recorded which). The CDR3 DNA reads as TGTGCCAGCAGTCGGACAGGGGGGAATTCACCCCTCCACTTT. This translates into CASSRTGGNSPLHF.